This TCR beta chain is drawn from a study of T cell responses to AZD1222 COVID-19 vaccine. Study-wide findings and caveats: Every sample of the repertoires postdated the peak T cell response. Spike as a whole was targeted by vaccine-associated CD4 TCRs, dominant at 160-218 and 743-854. Spike-specific TCR depth and breadth grew after two AZD1222 doses. A mostly white British donor set with more females was recruited, and clonal diversity was possibly underestimated.

The CDR3 is 16 amino acids. TCRdb keeps only in-frame clones here, not all; method: immunoSEQ multiplex PCR. The repertoire has 240,000 or so clones, over 90% of them found once; the top ten carry approximately 0.52%. The table lists this clone with a count of one. Its antigen remains unknown. The sample consisted of peripheral blood, taken on day 0 of AZD1222 vaccination. The chain links TRBV7-5 to TRBJ1-5. TRBV7-5 is a known pseudogene. This receptor was taken from an adult in good health. As DNA, the CDR3 is TGTGCCAGAACCCCCGGGGATAGGACCTTAGATCAGCCCCAGCATTTT. Amino acids: CARTPGDRTLDQPQHF.